The clone carrying this TCR beta chain was detected only once. The entry originates in a study of control samples from healthy donors and cancer patients. The assay was immunoSEQ multiplex PCR, and TCRdb's table has in-frame clones only and misses some. The sample lists approximately 50,000 clones, roughly 87% occurring once. From germline, CDR1 is MNHEY and CDR2 SVGAGI. Trimming stripped 5 bases from V and 8 bases from J, with 15 bases between. CDR3 size: 13 residues. Sequencing used PBMCs. The chain is built from TRBV6-5 and TRBJ1-1; weak D call: TRBD1 (5 bases). The origin of this receptor is a man in his 60s with head and neck cancer. The CDR3 sequence is CASSKGMGGEAFF. The DNA for the CDR3 is TGTGCCAGCAGTAAGGGGATGGGAGGAGAAGCTTTCTTT.